One T cell receptor (beta chain) is described in this entry. The data were obtained in a study of blood T cell repertoires in COVID-19. Study background: Nucleic acid was either cDNA or gDNA, and it came from T cells, B-cell-depleted T cells, or PBMCs.

This CDR3 has 15 residues. Germline assignment: CDR1 MRHNA and CDR2 SNTAGT. V lost 3 bases, J lost 9 bases, and 8 bases stayed unmatched. As originally analysed: It was from reference gene primer amplification that nucleated cell counts were estimated. Profiling relied on immunoSEQ multiplex PCR, and the TCRdb table lists in-frame clones only, not all of them. V and J calls and clone size are those listed in that table; D and trimming were worked out from the DNA. The sample records 150,000 to 200,000 clones, 60% to 85% being singletons. The rearrangement joins TRBV6-4 to TRBJ2-1, with 10 bases identical to TRBD2. Input material: peripheral blood. The sequence was collected from a man in his 60s with active or convalescent COVID-19. The CDR3 DNA reads as TGTGCCAGCAGTGAGGCTAGCGGGAGTGTGGGTGAGCAGTTCTTC. As protein: CASSEASGSVGEQFF.